This T cell receptor (beta chain) was sequenced during a study of blood T cells in healthy people across ages. Primed by a sample-barcoded 5' primer and a J-beta primer mix, a second PCR proceeded for about 7 to 12 cycles. TCRdb re-called the 5' RACE reads through MiXCR, storing one row per CDR3 protein. Among about 1.8 million distinct CDR3 sequences listed, approximately 50% were seen once. This clonotype has more than one count but fewer than ten. The sequenced sample consisted of blood. The clonotype was recovered from a woman between 40 and 55 years old in good health.

CDR3 in DNA: TGTGCCAGCAGCCAAGATTTTAGCGGGGGGCTCACAGATACGCAGTATTTT. Encoded protein: CASSQDFSGGLTDTQYF. The rearrangement links TRBV4-2 to TRBJ2-3; 10 bases are shared with TRBD2. V trimming: 0 bases; J trimming: 2 bases; junction bases outside the gene matches: 5. The length of the CDR3 is 17 residues. CDR1 and CDR2 from the germline V gene are LGHNA and YNFKEQ.